The sequence of this T cell receptor beta chain was determined in a study of shared clonotypes between healthy human individuals (dated by TCRdb to 2018 to 2021). For the study in its entirety: A couple of women and three men aged 18 to 49 years were included in the cohort. Per donor, leukapheresis produced somewhere between about 0.85 and 9.5 billion PBMCs. To estimate repertoire size and how much clonotypes are shared between individuals, the study performed deep sequencing of blood TCR repertoires from five healthy adults. Libraries were prepared and TCR repertoires were sequenced by different laboratories using diverse techniques, in order to increase sequencing depth and limit assay-specific biases. For each donor, three plates each were used for CD4 naive and CD4 memory, two plates were used for CD8 naive, and one plate was used for CD8 memory. General conclusions and limits of the study: Because the study included a small number of donors, the genetic and exposure-history diversity represented was limited. Estimated clonotype richness was generally larger for naive than for memory subsets. Sharing across a few donors was observed for around 4.8% of naive CD4, around 3.5% of naive CD8, 2% to 2.5% of memory CD4, and around 0.42% of memory CD8 clonotypes. Sampling was restricted to blood, and TCR repertoires in tissue are likely to differ from TCR repertoires in blood. Even with the large sequencing depth, rarefaction of the sorted-subset datasets indicated that sequencing was incomplete. Based on pairwise subsampling, the degree of clonotype sharing among donors was expected to be affected by sequencing depth. Higher generation probabilities were observed for clonotypes shared by all four sorted-subset donors than for non-shared clonotypes.

Healthy HIV-negative adults with no recently reported acute infections or vaccinations were included as donors. All donors were Caucasian adults living in Nashville, Tennessee, USA. Magnetic negative selection was used to enrich CD4+ T cells, after which naive cells were positively selected on CD45RA and the negative fraction became the memory subset. After blood collection by leukapheresis, PBMCs were isolated using Ficoll-Histopaque density gradient centrifugation and then cryopreserved in the vapor phase of liquid nitrogen. Purity and quantity of every magnetically sorted T cell population were checked by analytical flow cytometry. Genomic DNA was isolated from each sorted fraction and quantified by UV absorbance on a Nanodrop 2000c. This clone was observed once. The antigen it recognizes is unknown. No per-base quality is available; no much larger clone lies one base away. TCR CDR3 regions were amplified from genomic DNA by multiplex PCR using the deep immunoSEQ assay. Genomic DNA extracted from each cell subset was distributed evenly over all wells of several immunoSEQ 96-well plates, and each plate served as one replicate. For sorted subsets, each replicate PCR was loaded with approximately 200 ng genomic DNA, equivalent to 30,000 or so T cell genomes. Purified libraries were measured with a Qubit 3.0 fluorometer, size-checked on a Bioanalyzer 2100, and measured again with the KAPA Library Quantification kit. Each immunoSEQ 96-well plate was sequenced on its own single-read 150-cycle Illumina NextSeq 550 flow cell. From the authors' description of their analysis: The immunoSEQ output contained only junctional sequences without quality scores, so filtering could not match that applied to full-length reads. To assign V/J genes and CDR3, sequences were annotated using PyIR, a Python wrapper for IgBLAST v1.9, with IMGT germline references. Reads were filtered out if the reads had weak V/J assignments (E-value above 1e-6), no CDR3, stop codons, out-of-frame junctions, or ambiguous translated residues. V3J clonotypes were defined as sequences sharing the same inferred V gene, J gene, and CDR3 amino acid sequence. Percentage overlap between repertoires was computed as shared unique clonotypes divided by the size of the smaller repertoire. Three approaches were used to assess repertoire richness: RTK rarefaction, the Chao1 estimator, and Recon v2.1 estimates of unobserved clonotypes. Generation probabilities for all TCRbeta clonotypes obtained by the gDNA method from several donors were computed using OLGA. TCRdb mirrors the immuneACCESS table, restricted to in-frame sequences. Some clones are absent from its copies; in checked studies, under half trace to an unresolved V gene, and the reason for the others is unknown. D and trimming come from the DNA, and the V and J calls and clone size come from that table. The sample table lists approximately 2.3 million clones, 90% to 95% of them with a count of one. The ten largest make up under 0.45% of the sample.

Material: naive CD4+ T cells from PBMCs. This sample's cell subset or site label indicates: CD45RA+ positively selected. This clonotype was sampled from a man between 18 and 35 years old in good health. Some clones in this sample may be carry-over from other donors' samples.

The CDR3 protein: CASSPRHRETDTQYF. The sequenced DNA is TGTGCCAGCAGCCCCCGTCACAGGGAGACAGATACGCAGTATTTT. The rearranged chain carries TRBV9 and TRBJ2-3; tentative D gene TRBD1, with 6 bases matching. At the junction V is shortened by 4 bases and J by 3 bases, with 15 bases in between. Its CDR3 holds 15 amino acids, cysteine through phenylalanine. This entry keeps only the CDR3 DNA: 45 bases, framed from base 1. Reading the germline V gene gives CDR1 SGDLS and CDR2 YYNGEE. Where the CDR3 stops, the reference TRBV9 and TRBJ2-3 genes take over; the full variable domain is DSGVTQTPKHLITATGQRVTLRCSPRSGDLSVYWYQQSLDQGLQFLIQYYNGEERAKGNILERFSAQQFPDLHSELNLSSLELGDSALYFCASSPRHRETDTQYFGPGTRLTVL.